The entry below describes one T cell receptor beta chain. Its matching antigen is unknown. The junction had 2 bases not matched to a gene; V was cut back by 6 bases and J by 2 bases. The CDR3 covers 14 residues. Germline V gives CDR1 SEHNR, CDR2 FQNEAQ (reference sequence). The sample originates from a study of CD8 T cells in ankylosing spondylitis. Researchers built TCR beta libraries using quantitative 5'-RACE with molecular barcodes. Using its own MiXCR run on the 5' RACE reads, TCRdb lists one record per CDR3 protein. The table shows some 140,000 distinct CDR3 sequences, with roughly 15% occurring only once. General study results and limits: A motif of eight highly homologous TCR beta variants was seen as apparently characteristic of ankylosing spondylitis blood. Some of these motif variants have turned up before, in reports on reactive arthritis synovial fluid and blood.

J is TRBJ1-1 and V is TRBV7-9; 11 nucleotides match TRBD1. The sequence was collected from a male donor with ankylosing spondylitis. Sequenced material: blood, either unsorted or a sorted T cell fraction (not recorded which). This chain's CDR3 is CASRDRGQNTEAFF. In DNA, the CDR3 is TGTGCCAGCAGGGACAGGGGGCAAAACACTGAAGCTTTCTTT.